Each of the 30 T cell receptor beta chains below was sequenced from the same sample in a study of identifying expanded T cells in peripheral blood (dated by TCRdb to about 2019). Preparation of the library involved the immunoSEQ multiplex PCR assay. This is the immuneACCESS table as TCRdb keeps it, with only in-frame sequences that have V and J called. A part of the clones is gone; compared with another copy, unresolved V genes explain less than half, and the rest is unexplained. The sample table shows about 97,000 clones, and about 83% are seen once. The leading ten clones occupy about a sixth of the sample. Sequencing was performed on blood. These receptors were obtained from a person aged 18 to 70 in good health.

CDR3 protein: CASSLGPSEAEAFF. The CDR3 region has the DNA TGTGCCAGCAGCTTAGGACCGTCCGAGGCTGAAGCTTTCTTT. The chain links TRBV7-2 to TRBJ1-1; unclear D gene. Per germline, CDR1 SGHTA and CDR2 FQGNSA. The germline V and J ends were trimmed by 1 base and 6 bases, with 12 bases remaining between them. The CDR3 covers 14 residues.

The chain links TRBV9 to TRBJ2-1; 15 positions match TRBD2. The CDR3 has 16 amino acids. Unmatched junction bases numbered 4, after V lost 2 bases and J lost 7 bases. CDR1 is SGDLS and CDR2 is YYNGEE in the germline V gene. The CDR3 is CASSVQGLAGGNEQFF. The DNA of the CDR3 is TGTGCCAGCAGCGTCCAAGGACTAGCGGGGGGGAATGAGCAGTTCTTC. The full variable domain, rest sourced from reference TRBV9 and TRBJ2-1, is DSGVTQTPKHLITATGQRVTLRCSPRSGDLSVYWYQQSLDQGLQFLIQYYNGEERAKGNILERFSAQQFPDLHSELNLSSLELGDSALYFCASSVQGLAGGNEQFFGPGTRLTVL.

The V and J genes are TRBV19 and TRBJ1-2; D ambiguous. CDR3 size: 14 residues. Trimming removed 1 base from V and 4 bases from J, with 10 bases in between. Germline CDR1 and CDR2: LNHDA and SQIVND (reference sequence). The CDR3 bases are TGTGCCAGTAGTATAGGCCCGGGGAGCTATGGCTACACCTTC. Protein product: CASSIGPGSYGYTF. Together with reference TRBV19 and TRBJ1-2, the CDR3 gives the full variable domain: DGGITQSPKYLFRKEGQNVTLSCEQNLNHDAMYWYRQDPGQGLRLIYYSQIVNDFQKGDIAEGYSVSREKKESFPLTVTSAQKNPTAFYLCASSIGPGSYGYTFGSGTRLTVV.

This chain links TRBV7-2 with TRBJ1-2, with unresolved D. This CDR3 spans 12 amino acids. Germline CDR1 reads SGHTA; CDR2 reads FQGNSA. The V and J ends lost 0 bases and 5 bases respectively, with 4 bases between them. The CDR3 reads CASSLALYGYTF. The CDR3 DNA follows: TGTGCCAGCAGCTTAGCGCTTTATGGCTACACCTTC.

V gene TRBV30 combines with J gene TRBJ1-2, with 7 bases identical to TRBD1. CDR3 length: 12 residues. The germline V gene has CDR1 GTSNPN and CDR2 SVGIG (reference sequence). J lost 4 bases, V lost 4 bases, and 3 bases had no gene match. The CDR3 DNA reads as TGTGCCTGGAAGGGACAGACCTATGGCTACACCTTC. Translated: CAWKGQTYGYTF.

This clone was detected only once. The chain employs TRBV6-1 and TRBJ1-4, with D possibly being TRBD1 (6 bases). The germline CDR1 and CDR2 sequences are MNHNS and SASEGT. This CDR3 contains 15 residues. V gave up 3 bases and J gave up 5 bases, with 13 bases separating them. The CDR3: CASSDESTGNEKLFF. CDR3 DNA sequence: TGTGCCAGCAGTGACGAGTCCACAGGGAATGAAAAACTGTTTTTT.

V usage is TRBV29-1 and J usage is TRBJ2-1; a weak D match, TRBD1 (5 bases). The V and J ends lost 8 bases and 10 bases respectively, with 18 bases between them. Germline lookup yields CDR1 SQVTM and CDR2 ANQGSEA. This CDR3 has 12 amino acids. CDR3 DNA: TGCAGCCCCAGGGTCCCTCCCGGGGAGCAGTTCTTC. Amino acid sequence: CSPRVPPGEQFF.

V gene TRBV7-2 combines with J gene TRBJ1-5, with unresolved D. The CDR3 is 14 amino acids. The germline V gene has CDR1 SGHTA and CDR2 FQGNSA. With 4 bases removed from V and 0 bases from J, the gap between germline ends came to 7 bases. The CDR3 sequence is CASSWTNSNQPQHF. The CDR3 DNA is TGTGCCAGCAGCTGGACCAATAGCAATCAGCCCCAGCATTTT.

The chain combines TRBV2 with TRBJ1-1; 8 nucleotides match TRBD1. The CDR3 is 14 amino acids. V shed 5 bases and J 2 bases; nucleotides not matched to a gene: 4. CDR1 and CDR2 (germline): SNHLY, FYNNEI. The CDR3 bases are TGTGCCAGCAGTACCGACAGGGGAAACACTGAAGCTTTCTTT. Translation gives CASSTDRGNTEAFF.

This rearrangement joins TRBV28 to TRBJ2-7; D possibly corresponds to TRBD2 (7 bases). The V end lost 6 bases, the J end lost 2 bases, and 20 bases lay between the germline ends. This CDR3 is 16 amino acids long. Germline V CDR1 and CDR2: MDHEN, SYDVKM. The CDR3 region has the DNA TGTGCCAGCAGACTCCGAGGGGGGGTCCCCCCCTACGAGCAGTACTTC. This gives the protein CASRLRGGVPPYEQYF.

This rearrangement joins TRBV15 to TRBJ1-6; D might be TRBD1 (5 bases). The germline V gene has CDR1 LNHNV and CDR2 YYDKDF (reference sequence). The CDR3 runs 16 residues. Trimming took 8 bases from V and 8 from J, leaving 22 bases between them. The CDR3 loop reads CATGRGPAGRDSPLHF. As DNA, the CDR3 is TGTGCCACCGGCCGCGGCCCCGCAGGGAGGGATTCACCCCTCCACTTT.

This chain joins TRBV4-3 and TRBJ1-6; D is unresolved. Germline CDR1 reads LGHNA; CDR2 reads YSLEER. The CDR3 is 16 residues long. The V end was cut by 0 bases, the J end by 9 bases, with 15 bases between. Written as DNA, the CDR3 is TGCGCCAGCAGCCAAGATGGGTTTGGTTTGGGTTCACCCCTCCACTTT. It translates to CASSQDGFGLGSPLHF.

The chain recombines TRBV29-1 with TRBJ1-1, with TRBD1 as a possible D gene (5 bases). V was clipped by 8 bases and J by 7 bases, with 14 bases between them. CDR3 length: 11 amino acids. In germline, CDR1 is SQVTM, CDR2 ANQGSEA. The CDR3 coding sequence is TGCAGCATTTCGGAGGGGTATGAAGCTTTCTTT. As protein: CSISEGYEAFF.

Regarding this clone: The sample contains more than one DNA sequence encoding this CDR3. The chain combines TRBV2 with TRBJ2-5, with 9 bases lining up with TRBD1. The V gene's germline CDR1 is SNHLY and CDR2 FYNNEI. The CDR3 sequence is 15 residues long. Losses at the gene ends were 2 bases for V and 5 bases for J; bases not matched to a gene: 6. CDR3 residues: CASSERTGGRETQYF. DNA for the CDR3: TGTGCCAGCAGTGAAAGAACAGGGGGCCGGGAGACCCAGTACTTC.

CDR3 sequence: CASSLLDRKTEQYF. As DNA, the CDR3 is TGTGCCAGCAGCTTGTTGGACAGGAAGACCGAGCAGTACTTC. The chain has TRBV5-4 and TRBJ2-7; 7 positions agree with TRBD1. Trimming cost V 1 base and J 6 bases; bases outside gene matches: 7. CDR1 and CDR2 from the germline V gene are SGHNT and YYREEE (reference sequence). This CDR3 contains 14 residues. Full variable domain (rest looked up from reference TRBV5-4 and TRBJ2-7): ETGVTQSPTHLIKTRGQQVTLRCSSQSGHNTVSWYQQALGQGPQFIFQYYREEENGRGNFPPRFSGLQFPNYSSELNVNALELDDSALYLCASSLLDRKTEQYFGPGTRLTVT.

The rearrangement links TRBV6-1 to TRBJ2-3, with D perhaps matching TRBD2 (6 bases). Trimming shortened V by 0 bases and J by 5 bases, and 21 bases separated the two germline ends. CDR3 length equals 18 residues. Looked up from germline, CDR1 is MNHNS and CDR2 is SASEGT. CDR3 sequence (DNA): TGTGCCAGCAGTGAAGCGCCGCCTACTACCCTAGCGCAAGATACGCAGTATTTT. Amino acids: CASSEAPPTTLAQDTQYF.

This chain connects TRBV6-5 to TRBJ2-3; a possible D gene is TRBD2 (5 bases). The V end was cut by 1 base, the J end by 9 bases, with 14 bases between. Germline loops: CDR1 MNHEY, CDR2 SVGAGI. This CDR3 contains 14 residues. The CDR3, as DNA: TGTGCCAGCAGTTACTATGAAGCGGCGCAAACGCAGTATTTT. It codes for CASSYYEAAQTQYF.

The chain is built from TRBV7-9 and TRBJ1-1; 9 bases are shared with TRBD1. J lost 4 bases, V lost 2 bases, and 5 bases had no gene match. The CDR3 has 15 amino acids. Germline V gene sequence: CDR1 SEHNR, CDR2 FQNEAQ (reference sequence). CDR3: CASSLNRGQRTEAFF. The CDR3 DNA sequence: TGTGCCAGCAGCTTAAACAGGGGGCAGCGCACTGAAGCTTTCTTT.

This CDR3 reads CASSLFHRGAEKLFF. For the CDR3, the DNA is TGTGCCAGCAGCTTGTTCCATAGGGGAGCCGAAAAACTGTTTTTT. This chain connects TRBV5-4 to TRBJ1-4; D may be TRBD1 (5 bases). The V end lost 1 base, the J end lost 8 bases, and 15 bases lay between the germline ends. The germline V gene encodes CDR1 SGHNT and CDR2 YYREEE (reference sequence). CDR3 length: 15 amino acids.

The chain joins TRBV9 to TRBJ2-7; D remains ambiguous. Trimming pared 0 bases from V and 6 bases from J, leaving 7 bases between. This CDR3 is 12 amino acids long. Germline loops: CDR1 SGDLS, CDR2 YYNGEE. The CDR3 region has the DNA TGTGCCAGCAGCGTAGATTCGATCGAGCAGTACTTC. It translates to CASSVDSIEQYF.

V gene TRBV5-1 combines with J gene TRBJ2-7; D is perhaps TRBD1 (5 bases). The germline V gene encodes CDR1 SGHRS and CDR2 YFSETQ. V lost 0 bases and J lost 6, with 10 bases in between. The CDR3 loop spans 13 amino acids. The CDR3 region is CASSLAVGPEQYF. The CDR3 bases are TGCGCCAGCAGCTTGGCCGTGGGGCCCGAGCAGTACTTC.

The J gene is TRBJ2-7, the V gene TRBV6-1; the D is unclear. Germline lookup yields CDR1 MNHNS and CDR2 SASEGT. Trimming cost V 6 bases and J 4 bases, with 7 bases left between them. CDR3 length: 11 amino acids. CDR3 DNA: TGTGCCAGCAGGGCGGAGTACGAGCAGTACTTC. Translating it yields CASRAEYEQYF.

The chain combines TRBV6-5 with TRBJ1-2; TRBD1 aligns across 8 bases. The CDR3 consists of 13 residues. Trimming took 5 bases from V and 8 from J; bases not matched to a gene: 7. In germline, CDR1 is MNHEY, CDR2 SVGAGI. CDR3 region: CASSATGVEGYTF. The CDR3 DNA follows: TGTGCCAGCAGTGCGACAGGGGTTGAGGGCTACACCTTC.

The chain combines TRBV4-3 with TRBJ1-2; no definite D call. Germline V gives CDR1 LGHNA, CDR2 YSLEER. CDR3 length equals 13 residues. Trimming removed 1 base from V and 4 bases from J, with 7 bases in between. The CDR3 DNA follows: TGCGCCAGCAGCCAAGGGGGAGTCTATGGCTACACCTTC. This codes for CASSQGGVYGYTF.

The chain joins TRBV6-5 to TRBJ1-2; D uncertain. V was cut by 0 bases and J by 3 bases, with 5 bases left in between. The CDR3 has 13 amino acids. CDR1 MNHEY and CDR2 SVGAGI come from the germline V gene. The CDR3 nucleotides read TGTGCCAGCAGTTACTCAAGCGACTATGGCTACACCTTC. As protein: CASSYSSDYGYTF.

This clone turned up a few times. The V call is TRBV4-3, the J call TRBJ2-5, with 9 bases fitting TRBD1. The V gene end was trimmed by 0 bases and the J gene end by 5 bases; junction bases not matched to a gene: 7. This CDR3 is built from 16 residues. Germline assignment: CDR1 LGHNA and CDR2 YSLEER. CDR3 nucleotides: TGCGCCAGCAGCCAAGATTGGGGACAGGGAGTGGAGACCCAGTACTTC. This translates into CASSQDWGQGVETQYF.

The table lists this clone with a few counts. The V call is TRBV2, the J call TRBJ1-6; 7 nucleotides align to TRBD1. The CDR3 runs 15 residues. V lost 5 bases and J lost 7; bases outside the gene matches: 8. Germline V gives CDR1 SNHLY, CDR2 FYNNEI. The CDR3 bases are TGTGCCAGCAGTCCCTACGGGACAGAGAATTCACCCCTCCACTTT. It encodes CASSPYGTENSPLHF.

The rearrangement links TRBV18 to TRBJ2-7; 9 bases match TRBD1. Trimming cost V 4 bases and J 5 bases; bases outside gene matches: 3. The germline V gene encodes CDR1 KGHSH and CDR2 LQKENI. The CDR3 loop spans 13 amino acids. CDR3 nucleotide sequence: TGTGCCAGCTCACTAGGACAGGGGAACGAGCAGTACTTC. Its protein product is CASSLGQGNEQYF.

This chain uses TRBV4-1 with TRBJ2-1; 8 bases agree with TRBD1. CDR1 MGHRA and CDR2 YSYEKL come from the germline V gene. With 4 bases clipped from V and 5 bases from J, the junction kept 4 bases outside the gene matches. CDR3 length: 14 amino acids. The DNA for the CDR3 is TGCGCCAGCAGCCCCGGACAGGGCCACAATGAGCAGTTCTTC. It is translated as CASSPGQGHNEQFF.

The J gene is TRBJ2-3, the V gene TRBV10-3; D gene ambiguous. From germline, CDR1 is ENHRY and CDR2 SYGVKD. This CDR3 spans 15 amino acids. The V and J ends lost 4 bases and 2 bases respectively, with 13 bases between them. DNA for the CDR3: TGTGCCATCAGTGGCTCCGGGCCTCCCACAGATACGCAGTATTTT. Translated: CAISGSGPPTDTQYF.